The 18 T cell receptor beta chains below come from one sample, sequenced in a study of cytomegalovirus exposure and HLA in healthy donors. Primers for the PCR totalled 60 Vbeta and 13 Jbeta. Sequenced by immunoSEQ multiplex PCR; TCRdb stores in-frame clones only, minus some. This sample carries about 230,000 clones, about 88% of them seen once, and the ten largest clones take around 0.23%. The sequenced material came from PBMCs. These receptors were taken from a girl aged 2 to 9 in good health and CMV-seronegative.

Turning to this clone: The sample contains more than one DNA sequence encoding this CDR3. The rearrangement links TRBV6-5 to TRBJ1-4; 7 nucleotides align to TRBD1. Germline trimming cut 1 base from V and 3 bases from J; bases unmatched to any gene: 5. The CDR3 totals 16 residues. CDR1 and CDR2 (germline): MNHEY, SVGAGI. The CDR3 DNA follows: TGTGCCAGCAGTTACTACTACGACAGGGCTAATGAAAAACTGTTTTTT. It codes for CASSYYYDRANEKLFF.

The V and J genes are TRBV2 and TRBJ2-1; D is undetermined. The CDR3 spans 14 residues. Germline CDR1 SNHLY, CDR2 FYNNEI. Deletions cut 6 bases from V and 2 bases from J, with 11 bases between. The CDR3 DNA follows: TGTGCCAGCAGGACGTCCCGGGCCTACAATGAGCAGTTCTTC. This sequence encodes CASRTSRAYNEQFF.

The chain couples TRBV29-1 to TRBJ2-7; tentatively, D is TRBD1 (5 bases). The germline V gene has CDR1 SQVTM and CDR2 ANQGSEA. The CDR3 has 13 residues. Trimming removed 5 bases from V and 5 bases from J, with 16 bases in between. The CDR3 loop reads CSVRGRILDEQYF. The CDR3 DNA reads TGCAGCGTTAGGGGCAGGATTCTGGACGAGCAGTACTTC.

The chain carries TRBV7-9 and TRBJ1-2; D not resolved. Trimming shortened V by 2 bases and J by 8 bases, and 12 bases separated the two germline ends. Germline V gene data show CDR1 as SEHNR and CDR2 as FQNEAQ (reference sequence). CDR3 length: 13 residues. The CDR3 loop is CASSLFLLRGYTF. The DNA for the CDR3 is TGTGCCAGCAGCTTATTTTTGTTGAGGGGCTACACCTTC.

Points on this clone: At one end, the junction sequence differs from germline, possibly due to a read error. The J gene is TRBJ2-5, the V gene TRBV30, with TRBD1 matching over 9 bases. CDR3 length equals 14 residues. Germline V lookup: CDR1 GTSNPN, CDR2 SVGIG (reference sequence). This CDR3 is CAWGVGMGQGTQYF. The CDR3 DNA is TGTGCCTGGGGTGTCGGGATGGGACAGGGGACCCAGTACTTC.

The chain has TRBV27 and TRBJ1-5, with 8 positions matching TRBD1. The junction had 5 bases not matched to a gene; V was cut back by 5 bases and J by 2 bases. This CDR3 region has 15 residues. Germline CDR1 MNHEY, CDR2 SMNVEV (reference sequence). The CDR3 DNA reads as TGTGCCAGCAGTCCCAGGGGGCGCGGCAATCAGCCCCAGCATTTT. Amino acid sequence: CASSPRGRGNQPQHF.

V and J are TRBV19 and TRBJ1-1; D is possibly TRBD1 (5 bases). Germline CDR1 reads LNHDA; CDR2 reads SQIVND (reference sequence). The CDR3 has 14 residues. Deletions cut 4 bases from V and 2 bases from J, with 11 bases between. The CDR3 bases are TGTGCCAGTAGTAAGTACAGGATAAACACTGAAGCTTTCTTT. Amino acid sequence: CASSKYRINTEAFF.

This clone has only one observation. The chain has TRBV5-1 and TRBJ1-1; no firm D call. Trimming pared 0 bases from V and 2 bases from J, leaving 11 bases between. This CDR3 has 15 residues. Germline V gives CDR1 SGHRS, CDR2 YFSETQ. For the CDR3, the DNA is TGCGCCAGCAGCTTGGAAGGAAGAGGAAACACTGAAGCTTTCTTT. Translation: CASSLEGRGNTEAFF.

V usage is TRBV5-1 and J usage is TRBJ2-6; D is perhaps TRBD1 (5 bases). The CDR3 totals 15 residues. The V end lost 4 bases, the J end lost 4 bases, and 12 bases lay between the germline ends. Germline V gene data show CDR1 as SGHRS and CDR2 as YFSETQ. The DNA for the CDR3 is TGCGCCAGCAGCGTCTGGACAAACGGGGCCAACGTCCTGACTTTC. It codes for CASSVWTNGANVLTF.

The chain employs TRBV6-1 and TRBJ2-7; D is uncertain. Trimming removed 6 bases from V and 2 bases from J, with 5 bases in between. The CDR3 loop spans 11 amino acids. The germline CDR1 and CDR2 sequences are MNHNS and SASEGT. CDR3 protein: CASRTTYEQYF. As DNA, the CDR3 is TGTGCCAGCAGGACAACCTACGAGCAGTACTTC.

The V gene is TRBV29-1, the J gene TRBJ2-6, with 11 bases aligning to TRBD1. CDR1 is SQVTM and CDR2 is ANQGSEA in the germline V gene. V was pared by 7 bases and J by 4 bases, with 15 bases of the junction left unmatched. The length of the CDR3 is 18 residues. CDR3 sequence: CSGGIPGQGVAGANVLTF. Written as DNA, the CDR3 is TGCAGCGGAGGGATCCCGGGACAGGGGGTGGCAGGGGCCAACGTCCTGACTTTC.

The rearrangement links TRBV2 to TRBJ2-7; perhaps TRBD1 as D (5 bases). The CDR3 is 18 amino acids. Germline assignment: CDR1 SNHLY and CDR2 FYNNEI. The V and J ends lost 7 bases and 3 bases respectively, with 28 bases between them. CDR3 nucleotides: TGTGCCAGCAATGAGGAGCCGAAAATCACCTTAGGGGACTACGAGCAGTACTTC. Amino acids: CASNEEPKITLGDYEQYF. The complete variable domain, with remaining parts taken from reference TRBV2 and TRBJ2-7, reads EPEVTQTPSHQVTQMGQEVILRCVPISNHLYFYWYRQILGQKVEFLVSFYNNEISEKSEIFDDQFSVERPDGSNFTLKIRSTKLEDSAMYFCASNEEPKITLGDYEQYFGPGTRLTVT.

This clone was seen a single time. The rearrangement links TRBV6-5 to TRBJ2-7; a weak D match, TRBD2 (6 bases). V was clipped by 8 bases and J by 5 bases, with 10 bases between them. Per germline, CDR1 MNHEY and CDR2 SVGAGI. The CDR3 totals 11 residues. CDR3 amino acids: CASQGRHEQYF. For the CDR3, the DNA is TGTGCCAGCCAAGGGAGGCACGAGCAGTACTTC.

This chain connects TRBV6-5 to TRBJ2-1; no definite D call. This CDR3 is built from 15 residues. Germline assignment: CDR1 MNHEY and CDR2 SVGAGI. V lost 5 bases and J lost 0, with 11 bases in between. The CDR3 nucleotides read TGTGCCAGCAGTCCAGACCGGAGCTCCTACAATGAGCAGTTCTTC. Encoded protein: CASSPDRSSYNEQFF.

The chain is built from TRBV11-2 and TRBJ2-7; weak D call: TRBD1 (6 bases). The CDR3 has 16 amino acids. Germline V gives CDR1 SGHAT, CDR2 FQNNGV. With 5 bases removed from V and 0 bases from J, the gap between germline ends came to 17 bases. The CDR3 here is CASSRNRDGASYEQYF. The CDR3, as DNA: TGTGCCAGCAGCCGAAACAGGGACGGAGCCTCCTACGAGCAGTACTTC.

CDR3 sequence (DNA): TGCGCCAGCAGCTTGGACAGGGCCAAAAACATTCAGTACTTC. As protein: CASSLDRAKNIQYF. The V call is TRBV5-1, the J call TRBJ2-4, with D maybe TRBD1 (5 bases). The CDR3 extends over 14 amino acids. The germline V gene has CDR1 SGHRS and CDR2 YFSETQ. The V end was cut by 0 bases, the J end by 1 base, with 5 bases between.

J is TRBJ2-2 and V is TRBV12-2; the table's TRBD2 call for D was not verified on the DNA. TRBV12-2 is a documented pseudogene. CDR3 length equals 16 residues. The CDR3 protein is CASQTLAGGPPGELFF. DNA for the CDR3: TGTGCAAGCCAGACACTAGCGGGAGGGCCCCCCGGGGAGCTGTTTTTT.

CDR3 amino acids: CASSPGTFNEKLFF. CDR3 DNA sequence: TGTGCCAGCAGCCCCGGGACTTTCAATGAAAAACTGTTTTTT. The chain is built from TRBV6-1 and TRBJ1-4; possible D gene TRBD1, 5 bases. CDR3 length: 14 residues. The germline CDR1 and CDR2 sequences are MNHNS and SASEGT. Trimming removed 6 bases at V and 5 bases at J, with 13 bases between.